The next 2 T cell receptor beta chains were all read from a single sample in a study of blood T cell repertoires in COVID-19. Repertoires were generated with immunoSEQ multiplex PCR, while TCRdb's copy carries only in-frame clones and drops some. Of approximately 350,000 clones listed, about 88% are singletons. The sequencing sample was made of peripheral blood. These receptors all stem from a woman in her 70s with COVID-19, enrolled during active disease.

This chain uses TRBV7-2 with TRBJ1-1; no clear D gene. Trimming removed 2 bases at V and 1 base at J, with 8 bases between. CDR1 and CDR2 from the germline V gene are SGHTA and FQGNSA. The CDR3 totals 14 residues. CDR3 amino acids: CASSLFYGNTEAFF. The DNA of the CDR3 is TGTGCCAGCAGCTTATTTTACGGGAACACTGAAGCTTTCTTT. The whole variable domain, remainder taken from reference TRBV7-2 and TRBJ1-1, is GAGVSQSPSNKVTEKGKDVELRCDPISGHTALYWYRQSLGQGLEFLIYFQGNSAPDKSGLPSDRFSAERTGGSVSTLTIQRTQQEDSAVYLCASSLFYGNTEAFFGQGTRLTVV.

This clone was observed a handful of times. V usage is TRBV27 and J usage is TRBJ1-1, with D possibly TRBD1 on 5 matching bases. Germline V gives CDR1 MNHEY, CDR2 SMNVEV (reference sequence). V was trimmed by 4 bases and J by 0 bases, leaving 24 bases between them. The CDR3 covers 19 residues. In DNA, the CDR3 is TGTGCCAGCAGTTCATATTGGGGTACCAAGGGACTCATGAACACTGAAGCTTTCTTT. Encoded protein: CASSSYWGTKGLMNTEAFF.